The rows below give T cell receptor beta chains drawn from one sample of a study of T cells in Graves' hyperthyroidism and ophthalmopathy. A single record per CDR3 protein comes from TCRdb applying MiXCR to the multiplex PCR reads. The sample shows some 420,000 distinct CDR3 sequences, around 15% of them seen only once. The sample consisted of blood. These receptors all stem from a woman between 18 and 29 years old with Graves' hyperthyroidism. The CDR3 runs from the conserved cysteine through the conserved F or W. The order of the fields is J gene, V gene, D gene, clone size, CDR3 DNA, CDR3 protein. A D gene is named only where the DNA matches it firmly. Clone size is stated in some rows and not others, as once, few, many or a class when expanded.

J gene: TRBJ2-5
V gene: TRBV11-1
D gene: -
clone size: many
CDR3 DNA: TGTGCCAGCAGCGTGGACACGTACCAAGAGACCCAGTACTTC
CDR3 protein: CASSVDTYQETQYF

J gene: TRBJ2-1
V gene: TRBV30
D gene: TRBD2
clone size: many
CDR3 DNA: TGTGCCTGGAGTGTACTTGGGGCGCGGGGGAATGAGCAGTTCTTC
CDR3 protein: CAWSVLGARGNEQFF

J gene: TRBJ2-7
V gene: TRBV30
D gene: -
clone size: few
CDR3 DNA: TGTGCCTGGAGTGTAGGCCGGGACGAGCAGTACTTC
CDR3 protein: CAWSVGRDEQYF

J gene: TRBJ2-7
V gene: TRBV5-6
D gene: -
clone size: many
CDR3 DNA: TGTGCCAGCTCACAAACCGGGAGCTCCTACGAGCAGTACTTC
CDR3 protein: CASSQTGSSYEQYF

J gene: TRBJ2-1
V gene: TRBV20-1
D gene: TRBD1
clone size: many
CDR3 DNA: TGCAGTGCAGAGGACAGGGTGGGGGCGAATGAGCAGTTCTTC
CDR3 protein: CSAEDRVGANEQFF

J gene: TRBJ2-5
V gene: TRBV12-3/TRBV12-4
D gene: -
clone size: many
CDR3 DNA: TGTGCCAGCAGTCCGGGTGGGGCTGGGACCCAGTACTTC
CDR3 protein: CASSPGGAGTQYF

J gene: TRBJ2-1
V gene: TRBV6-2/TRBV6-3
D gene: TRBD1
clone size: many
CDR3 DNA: TGTGCCAGCAACCCGTCCTGGGACAGGGTCCTTTCGGGGGACAATGAGCAGTTCTTC
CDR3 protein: CASNPSWDRVLSGDNEQFF

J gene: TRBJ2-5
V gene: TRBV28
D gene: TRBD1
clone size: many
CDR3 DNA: TGTGCCAGCAGCCCCCGGGGACAGGAGCAAGAGACCCAGTACTTC
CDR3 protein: CASSPRGQEQETQYF

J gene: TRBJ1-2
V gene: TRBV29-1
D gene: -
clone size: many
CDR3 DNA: TGCAGCGTTGGGAGGTCTGATGGCTACACCTTC
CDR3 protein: CSVGRSDGYTF

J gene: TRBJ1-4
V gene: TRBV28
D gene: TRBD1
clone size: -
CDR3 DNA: TGTGCCAGCAGTTTAACCGACAGGGGGCGAGGTGAAAAACTGTTTTTT
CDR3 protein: CASSLTDRGRGEKLFF